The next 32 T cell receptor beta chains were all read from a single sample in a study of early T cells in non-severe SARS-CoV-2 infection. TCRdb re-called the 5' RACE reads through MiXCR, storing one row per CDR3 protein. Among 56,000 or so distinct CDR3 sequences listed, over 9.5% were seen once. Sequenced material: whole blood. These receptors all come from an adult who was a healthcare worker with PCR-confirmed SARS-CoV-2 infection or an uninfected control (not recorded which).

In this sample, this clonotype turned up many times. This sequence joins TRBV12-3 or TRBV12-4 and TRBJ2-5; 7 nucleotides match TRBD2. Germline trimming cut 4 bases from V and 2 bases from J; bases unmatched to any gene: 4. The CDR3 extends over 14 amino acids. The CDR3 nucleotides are TGTGCCAGCAGTTCCAGGGACTATCAAGAGACCCAGTACTTC. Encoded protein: CASSSRDYQETQYF.

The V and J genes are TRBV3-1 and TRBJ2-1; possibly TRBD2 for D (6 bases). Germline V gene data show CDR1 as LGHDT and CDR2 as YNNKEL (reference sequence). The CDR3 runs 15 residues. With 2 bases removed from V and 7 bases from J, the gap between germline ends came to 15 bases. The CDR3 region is CASSQPRGTPNEQFF. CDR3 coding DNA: TGTGCCAGCAGCCAACCTCGCGGGACTCCAAATGAGCAGTTCTTC.

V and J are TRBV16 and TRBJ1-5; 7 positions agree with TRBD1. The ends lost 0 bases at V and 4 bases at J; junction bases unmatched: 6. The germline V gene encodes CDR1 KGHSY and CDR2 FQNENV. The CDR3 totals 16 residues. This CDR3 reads CASSQSAGTVNQPQHF. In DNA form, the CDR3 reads TGTGCCAGCAGCCAATCCGCTGGGACAGTGAATCAGCCCCAGCATTTT.

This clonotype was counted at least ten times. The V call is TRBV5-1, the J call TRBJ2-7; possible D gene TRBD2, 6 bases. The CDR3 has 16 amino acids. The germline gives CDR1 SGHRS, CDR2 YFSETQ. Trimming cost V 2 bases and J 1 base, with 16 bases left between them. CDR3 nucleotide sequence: TGCGCCAGCAGCTTAGGGCCCCCAAGCGGGTCCTACGAGCAGTACTTC. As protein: CASSLGPPSGSYEQYF.

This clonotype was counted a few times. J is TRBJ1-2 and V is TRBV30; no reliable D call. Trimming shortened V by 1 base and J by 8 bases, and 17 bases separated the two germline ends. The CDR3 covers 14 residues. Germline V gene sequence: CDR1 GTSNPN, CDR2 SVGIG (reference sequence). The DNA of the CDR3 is TGTGCCTGGAGTGACTCGGGCGCTGAGCAAGGCTACACCTTC. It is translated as CAWSDSGAEQGYTF.

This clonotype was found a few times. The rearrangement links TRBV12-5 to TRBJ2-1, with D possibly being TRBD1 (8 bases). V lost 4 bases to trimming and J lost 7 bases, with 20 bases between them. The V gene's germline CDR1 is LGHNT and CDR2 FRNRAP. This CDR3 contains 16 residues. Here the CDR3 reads CASGSETGEGVNEQFF. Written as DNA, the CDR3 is TGTGCTAGTGGTTCCGAGACAGGGGAGGGAGTTAATGAGCAGTTCTTC.

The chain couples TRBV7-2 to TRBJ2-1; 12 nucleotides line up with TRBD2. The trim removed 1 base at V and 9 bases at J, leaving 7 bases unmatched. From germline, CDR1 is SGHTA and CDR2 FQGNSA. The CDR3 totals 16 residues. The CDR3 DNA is TGTGCCAGCAGCTTAGATTCTAGCGGGAGGGTAGGTGAGCAGTTCTTC. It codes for CASSLDSSGRVGEQFF.

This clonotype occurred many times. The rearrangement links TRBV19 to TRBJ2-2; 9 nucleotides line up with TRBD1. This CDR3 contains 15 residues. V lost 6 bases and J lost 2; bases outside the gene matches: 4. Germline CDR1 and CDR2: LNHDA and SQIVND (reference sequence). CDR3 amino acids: CASRKQGANTGELFF. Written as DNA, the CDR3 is TGTGCCAGTAGGAAACAGGGGGCCAACACCGGGGAGCTGTTTTTT.

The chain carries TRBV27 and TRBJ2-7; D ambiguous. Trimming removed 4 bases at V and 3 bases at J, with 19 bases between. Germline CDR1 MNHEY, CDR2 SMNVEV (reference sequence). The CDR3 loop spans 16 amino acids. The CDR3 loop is CASSSDMTRENYEQYF. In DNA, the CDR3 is TGTGCCAGCAGTTCCGACATGACCCGTGAGAACTACGAGCAGTACTTC.

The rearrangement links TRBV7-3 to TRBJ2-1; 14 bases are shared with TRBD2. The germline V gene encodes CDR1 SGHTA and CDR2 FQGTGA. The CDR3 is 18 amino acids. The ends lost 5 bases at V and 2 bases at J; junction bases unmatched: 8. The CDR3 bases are TGTGCCAGCAGCCCAGGGGGACTAGCGGGAGACCCCTACAATGAGCAGTTCTTC. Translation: CASSPGGLAGDPYNEQFF.

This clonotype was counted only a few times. CDR3 nucleotides: TGCAGTGCTAGAGATTTCGGAGGGGATGGCTTCAATGAGCAGTTCTTC. Its protein product is CSARDFGGDGFNEQFF. This rearrangement joins TRBV20-1 to TRBJ2-1; the D gene is possibly TRBD2 (6 bases). Looked up from germline, CDR1 is DFQATT and CDR2 is SNEGSKA (reference sequence). The V and J ends lost 0 bases and 6 bases respectively, with 18 bases between them. The CDR3 runs 16 residues.

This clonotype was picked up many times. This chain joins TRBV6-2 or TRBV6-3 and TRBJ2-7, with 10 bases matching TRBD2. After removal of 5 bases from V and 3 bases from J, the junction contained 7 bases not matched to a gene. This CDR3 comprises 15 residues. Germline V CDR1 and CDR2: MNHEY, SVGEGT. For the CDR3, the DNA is TGTGCCAGCAGTCCGAGCGGGAGGGCCCTCTACGAGCAGTACTTC. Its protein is CASSPSGRALYEQYF.

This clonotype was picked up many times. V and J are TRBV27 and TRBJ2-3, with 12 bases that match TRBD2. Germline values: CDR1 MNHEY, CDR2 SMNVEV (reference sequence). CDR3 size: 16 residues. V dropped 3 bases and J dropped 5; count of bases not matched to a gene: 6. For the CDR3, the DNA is TGTGCCAGCAGTTTCCTAGCGGGAGGGTGGGGAGATACGCAGTATTTT. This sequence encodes CASSFLAGGWGDTQYF.

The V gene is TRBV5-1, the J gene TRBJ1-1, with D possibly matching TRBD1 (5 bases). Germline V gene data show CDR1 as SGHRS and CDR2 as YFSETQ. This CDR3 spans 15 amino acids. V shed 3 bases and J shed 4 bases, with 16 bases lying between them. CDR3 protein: CASSSPQGHGTEAFF. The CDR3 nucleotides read TGCGCCAGCAGCTCACCCCAGGGCCACGGCACTGAAGCTTTCTTT.

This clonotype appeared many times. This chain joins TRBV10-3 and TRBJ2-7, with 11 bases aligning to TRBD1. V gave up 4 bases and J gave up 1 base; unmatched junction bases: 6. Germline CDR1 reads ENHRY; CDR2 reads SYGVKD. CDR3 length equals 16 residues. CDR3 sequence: CAISGRTGGASYEQYF. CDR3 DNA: TGTGCCATCAGTGGAAGGACAGGGGGCGCATCCTACGAGCAGTACTTC.

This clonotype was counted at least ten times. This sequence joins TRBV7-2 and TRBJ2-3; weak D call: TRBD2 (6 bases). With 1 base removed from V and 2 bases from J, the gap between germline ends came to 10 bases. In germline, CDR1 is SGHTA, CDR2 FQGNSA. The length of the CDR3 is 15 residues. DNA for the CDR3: TGTGCCAGCAGCTTAGGGGTAGCGGTCACAGATACGCAGTATTTT. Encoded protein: CASSLGVAVTDTQYF.

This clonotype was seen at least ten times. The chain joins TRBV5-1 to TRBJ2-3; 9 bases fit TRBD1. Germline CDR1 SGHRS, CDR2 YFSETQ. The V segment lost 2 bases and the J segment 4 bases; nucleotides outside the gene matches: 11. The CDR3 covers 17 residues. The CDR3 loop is CASSFWGQGRSADTQYF. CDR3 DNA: TGCGCCAGCAGCTTCTGGGGACAGGGCCGAAGCGCAGATACGCAGTATTTT.

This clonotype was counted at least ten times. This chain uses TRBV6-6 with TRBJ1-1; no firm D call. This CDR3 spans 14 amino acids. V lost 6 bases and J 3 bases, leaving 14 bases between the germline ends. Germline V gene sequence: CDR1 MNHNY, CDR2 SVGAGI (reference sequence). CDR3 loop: CASRRALRDTEAFF. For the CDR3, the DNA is TGTGCCAGCAGAAGGGCCTTGAGGGACACTGAAGCTTTCTTT.

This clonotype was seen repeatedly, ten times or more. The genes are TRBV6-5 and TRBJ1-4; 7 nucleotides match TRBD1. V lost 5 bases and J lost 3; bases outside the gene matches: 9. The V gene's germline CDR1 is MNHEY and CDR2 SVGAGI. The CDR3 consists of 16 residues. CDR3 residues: CASSADRDRANEKLFF. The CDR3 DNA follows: TGTGCCAGCAGTGCCGACAGGGATCGAGCTAATGAAAAACTGTTTTTT.

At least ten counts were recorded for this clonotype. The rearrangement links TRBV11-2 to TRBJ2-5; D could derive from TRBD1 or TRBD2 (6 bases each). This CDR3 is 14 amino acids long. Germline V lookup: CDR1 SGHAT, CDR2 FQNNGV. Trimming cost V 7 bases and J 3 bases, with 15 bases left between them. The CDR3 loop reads CASNDLGGKETQYF. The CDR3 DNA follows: TGTGCCAGCAACGATCTAGGGGGGAAAGAGACCCAGTACTTC.

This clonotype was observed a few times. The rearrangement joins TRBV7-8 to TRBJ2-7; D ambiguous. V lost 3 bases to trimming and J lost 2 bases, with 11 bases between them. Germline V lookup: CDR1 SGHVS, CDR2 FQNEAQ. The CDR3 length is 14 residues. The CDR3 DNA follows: TGTGCCAGCAGCTTTGGCACAGCACCCTACGAGCAGTACTTC. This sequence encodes CASSFGTAPYEQYF.

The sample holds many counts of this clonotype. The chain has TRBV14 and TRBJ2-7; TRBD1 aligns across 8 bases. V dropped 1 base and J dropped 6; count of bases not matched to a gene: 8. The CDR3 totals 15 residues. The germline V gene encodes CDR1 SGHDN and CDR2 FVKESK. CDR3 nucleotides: TGTGCCAGCAGCCAAGCCCGGGGACAGGCTGCCGAGCAGTACTTC. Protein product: CASSQARGQAAEQYF.

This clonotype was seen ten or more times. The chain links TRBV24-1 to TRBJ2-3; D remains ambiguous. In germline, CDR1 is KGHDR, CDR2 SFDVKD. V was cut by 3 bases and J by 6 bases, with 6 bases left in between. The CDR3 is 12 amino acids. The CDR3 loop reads CATSDLIDTQYF. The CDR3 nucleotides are TGTGCCACCAGTGATCTGATCGATACGCAGTATTTT.

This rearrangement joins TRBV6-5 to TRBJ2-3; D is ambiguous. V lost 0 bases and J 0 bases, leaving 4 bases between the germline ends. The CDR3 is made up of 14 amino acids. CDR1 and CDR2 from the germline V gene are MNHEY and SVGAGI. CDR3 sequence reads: CASSYSYSTDTQYF. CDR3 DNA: TGTGCCAGCAGTTACTCCTACAGCACAGATACGCAGTATTTT.

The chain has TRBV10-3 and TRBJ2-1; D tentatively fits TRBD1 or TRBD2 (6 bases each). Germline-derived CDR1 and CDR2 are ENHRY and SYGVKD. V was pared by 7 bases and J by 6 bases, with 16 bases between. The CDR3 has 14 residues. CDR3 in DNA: TGTGCCATCAAATCGGGGGCTGTACTCAATGAGCAGTTCTTC. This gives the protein CAIKSGAVLNEQFF.

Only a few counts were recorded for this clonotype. In DNA, the CDR3 is TGTGCCAGCAGCCCACAGGGGGCCAACGTCCTGACTTTC. Translated: CASSPQGANVLTF. This sequence joins TRBV3-1 and TRBJ2-6; D unclear. The germline CDR1 and CDR2 sequences are LGHDT and YNNKEL (reference sequence). Between the trimmed V and J ends, which lost 4 bases and 4 bases, there was a span of 5 bases. CDR3 size: 13 residues.

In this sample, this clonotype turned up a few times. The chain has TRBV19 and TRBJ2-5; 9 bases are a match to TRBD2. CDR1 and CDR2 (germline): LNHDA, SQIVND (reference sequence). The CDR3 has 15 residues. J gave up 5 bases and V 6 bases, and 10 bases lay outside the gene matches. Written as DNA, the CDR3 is TGTGCCAGTAGAACGACTAGCGGAGGCGGTGAGACCCAGTACTTC. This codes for CASRTTSGGGETQYF. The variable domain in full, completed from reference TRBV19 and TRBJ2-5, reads DGGITQSPKYLFRKEGQNVTLSCEQNLNHDAMYWYRQDPGQGLRLIYYSQIVNDFQKGDIAEGYSVSREKKESFPLTVTSAQKNPTAFYLCASRTTSGGGETQYFGPGTRLLVL.

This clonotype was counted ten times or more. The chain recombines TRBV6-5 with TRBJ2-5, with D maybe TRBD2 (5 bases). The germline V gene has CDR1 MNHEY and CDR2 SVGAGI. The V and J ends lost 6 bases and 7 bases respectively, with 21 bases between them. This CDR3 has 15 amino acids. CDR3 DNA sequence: TGTGCCAGCAGCCCTCCCGGACTCTCTCGTGGGACCCAGTACTTC. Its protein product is CASSPPGLSRGTQYF.

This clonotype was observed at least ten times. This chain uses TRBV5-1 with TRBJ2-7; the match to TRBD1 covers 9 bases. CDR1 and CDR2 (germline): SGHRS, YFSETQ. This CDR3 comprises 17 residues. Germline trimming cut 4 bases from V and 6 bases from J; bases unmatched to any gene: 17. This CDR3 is CASSPETLGQGVFEQYF. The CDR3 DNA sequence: TGCGCCAGCAGCCCTGAGACCTTGGGACAGGGAGTTTTCGAGCAGTACTTC.

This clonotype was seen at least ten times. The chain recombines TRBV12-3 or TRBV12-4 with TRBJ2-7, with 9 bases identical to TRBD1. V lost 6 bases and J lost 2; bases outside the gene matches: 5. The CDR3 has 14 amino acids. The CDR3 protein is CASSHRQGAYEQYF. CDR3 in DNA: TGTGCCAGCAGCCACCGACAGGGGGCCTACGAGCAGTACTTC.

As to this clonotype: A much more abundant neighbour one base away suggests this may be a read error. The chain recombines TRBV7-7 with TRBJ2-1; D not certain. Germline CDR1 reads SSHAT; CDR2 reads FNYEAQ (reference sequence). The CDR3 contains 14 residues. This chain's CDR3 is CGSSLGRSYNEQFF. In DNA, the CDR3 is TGTGGTAGCAGCTTAGGTCGATCCTACAATGAGCAGTTCTTC.

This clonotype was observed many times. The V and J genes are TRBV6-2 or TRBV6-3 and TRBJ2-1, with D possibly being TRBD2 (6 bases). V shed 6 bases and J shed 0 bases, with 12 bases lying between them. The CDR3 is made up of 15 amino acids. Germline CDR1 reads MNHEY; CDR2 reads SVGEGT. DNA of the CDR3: TGTGCCAGCAGAGGGCAGCGGGTCTCCTACAATGAGCAGTTCTTC. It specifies CASRGQRVSYNEQFF.